This passage covers 3 T cell receptor beta chains from one sample sequenced in a study of cytomegalovirus exposure and HLA in healthy donors. PCR used 60 Vbeta primers and 13 Jbeta primers. This table comes from immunoSEQ multiplex PCR, and its TCRdb copy is limited to in-frame clones, with some not included. The sample has about 140,000 clones, roughly 8.8% seen once. The sequenced sample consisted of PBMCs. The source is a woman aged 40 to 55 in good health and CMV-seropositive.

This clone has only a few counts. The chain employs TRBV19 and TRBJ1-6; 7 bases map to TRBD1. The CDR3 extends over 13 amino acids. The germline V gene encodes CDR1 LNHDA and CDR2 SQIVND (reference sequence). V shed 9 bases and J 7 bases; nucleotides not matched to a gene: 6. The CDR3 spells CASQDRANSPLHF. CDR3 nucleotide sequence: TGTGCCAGCCAAGACAGGGCAAATTCACCCCTCCACTTT.

This clone was counted a few times. The chain links TRBV5-1 to TRBJ2-7, with a possible D match to TRBD2 (5 bases). The CDR3 consists of 15 residues. V dropped 3 bases and J dropped 2 bases, with 15 bases sitting between them. Per the germline V gene, CDR1 is SGHRS and CDR2 is YFSETQ. The CDR3 DNA sequence: TGCGCCAGCAGCTCCGCCCCCGGGGAACCCTACGAGCAGTACTTC. Protein product: CASSSAPGEPYEQYF.

This clone was picked up a small number of times. The chain has TRBV5-4 and TRBJ2-1; 8 positions match TRBD1. Germline lookup yields CDR1 SGHNT and CDR2 YYREEE (reference sequence). Unmatched junction bases numbered 18, after V lost 4 bases and J lost 0 bases. The CDR3 consists of 20 residues. Here the CDR3 DNA reads TGTGCCAGCAGCCCTGGAGGGCAGGGGGCAGTTAGGATCTCCTACAATGAGCAGTTCTTC. Encoded protein: CASSPGGQGAVRISYNEQFF.